The entry below gives a single T cell receptor (beta chain) sequence along with its context. The data belong to a study of shared clonotypes between healthy human individuals. The CDR3 is 14 residues long. Germline V gives CDR1 SGHTA, CDR2 FQGNSA. Trimming took off 8 bases at V and 5 bases at J, with 19 bases between the two ends. Deep was the level used in running the assay. Clones were read by immunoSEQ multiplex PCR, and TCRdb kept only the in-frame ones, dropping some. The sample contains hundreds of thousands of clones, around 75% of which appear only once. The donor population consisted of healthy HIV-negative adults with no recent acute infections or vaccinations. Adults of Caucasian background living in Nashville, Tennessee made up all donors. Researchers drew on tens of millions of PBMCs for genomic DNA from unsorted samples.

This chain connects TRBV7-2 to TRBJ2-7; a weak D match, TRBD2 (5 bases). The sample taken for sequencing was PBMCs. This receptor was identified in a woman between 35 and 50 years old in good health. Some clones in this sample may be carry-over from other donors' samples. The CDR3 sequence is CASVRDPQADEQYF. Here the CDR3 DNA reads TGTGCCAGCGTCCGGGATCCGCAGGCGGACGAGCAGTACTTC.